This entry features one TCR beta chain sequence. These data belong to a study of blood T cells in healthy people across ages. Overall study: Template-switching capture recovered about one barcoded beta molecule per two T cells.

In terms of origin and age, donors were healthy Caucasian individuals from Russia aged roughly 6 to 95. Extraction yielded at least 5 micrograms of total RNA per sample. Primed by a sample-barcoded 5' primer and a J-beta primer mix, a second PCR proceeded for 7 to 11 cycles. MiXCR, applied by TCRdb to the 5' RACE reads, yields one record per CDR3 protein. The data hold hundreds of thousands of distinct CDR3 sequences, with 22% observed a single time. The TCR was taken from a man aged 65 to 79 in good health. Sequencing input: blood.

The chain's CDR3 is CASSYRDPWGNNEQFF. The CDR3 DNA is TGTGCCAGCAGTTATCGGGACCCATGGGGCAACAATGAGCAGTTCTTC. The chain couples TRBV12-3 or TRBV12-4 to TRBJ2-5; possibly TRBD1 or TRBD2 for D (5 bases each). The DNA matches TRBJ2-1 better at its end, which makes the J call doubtful. The CDR3 totals 16 residues.